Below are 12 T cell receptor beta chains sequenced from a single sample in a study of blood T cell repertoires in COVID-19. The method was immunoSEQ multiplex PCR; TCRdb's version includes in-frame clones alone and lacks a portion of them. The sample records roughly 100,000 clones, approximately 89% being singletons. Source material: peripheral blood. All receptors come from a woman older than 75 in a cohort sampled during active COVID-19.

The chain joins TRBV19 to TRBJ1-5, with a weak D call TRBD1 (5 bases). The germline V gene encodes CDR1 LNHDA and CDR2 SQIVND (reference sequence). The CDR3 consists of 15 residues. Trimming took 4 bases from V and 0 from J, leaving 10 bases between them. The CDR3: CASSTTAYSNQPQHF. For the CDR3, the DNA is TGTGCCAGTAGTACGACAGCGTATAGCAATCAGCCCCAGCATTTT. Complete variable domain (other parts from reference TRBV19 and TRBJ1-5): DGGITQSPKYLFRKEGQNVTLSCEQNLNHDAMYWYRQDPGQGLRLIYYSQIVNDFQKGDIAEGYSVSREKKESFPLTVTSAQKNPTAFYLCASSTTAYSNQPQHFGDGTRLSIL.

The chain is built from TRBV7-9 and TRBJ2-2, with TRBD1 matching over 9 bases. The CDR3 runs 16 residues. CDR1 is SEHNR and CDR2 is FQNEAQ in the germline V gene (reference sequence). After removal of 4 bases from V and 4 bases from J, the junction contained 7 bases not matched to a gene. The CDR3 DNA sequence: TGTGCCAGCAGCTCCCGGGACAGGGTGAGCACCGGGGAGCTGTTTTTT. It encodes CASSSRDRVSTGELFF.

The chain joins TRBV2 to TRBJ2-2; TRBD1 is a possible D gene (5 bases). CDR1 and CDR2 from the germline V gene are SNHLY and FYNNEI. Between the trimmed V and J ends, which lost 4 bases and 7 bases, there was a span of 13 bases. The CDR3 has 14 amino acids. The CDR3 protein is CASSVSTDFGELFF. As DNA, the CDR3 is TGTGCCAGCAGTGTATCGACAGACTTCGGGGAGCTGTTTTTT.

This chain's CDR3 is CASSPSGTPYYEQYF. The CDR3, as DNA: TGTGCCAGCAGTCCCTCGGGAACACCCTACTACGAGCAGTACTTC. V usage is TRBV6-2 or TRBV6-3 and J usage is TRBJ2-7; D is possibly TRBD2 (5 bases). CDR1 and CDR2 from the germline V gene are MNHEY and SVGEGT. Deletions cut 5 bases from V and 3 bases from J, with 17 bases between. The CDR3 is 15 residues long.

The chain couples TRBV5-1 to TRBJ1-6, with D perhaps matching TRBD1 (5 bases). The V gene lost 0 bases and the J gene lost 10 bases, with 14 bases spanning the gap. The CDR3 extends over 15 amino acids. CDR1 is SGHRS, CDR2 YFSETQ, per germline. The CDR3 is CASSLDRWDRSPLHF. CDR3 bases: TGCGCCAGCAGCTTGGACAGGTGGGATAGATCACCCCTCCACTTT.

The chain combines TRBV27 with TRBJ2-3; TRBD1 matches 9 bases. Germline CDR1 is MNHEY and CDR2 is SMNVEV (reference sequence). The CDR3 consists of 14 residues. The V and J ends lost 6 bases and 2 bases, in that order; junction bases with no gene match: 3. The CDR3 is CASSDRGFTDTQYF. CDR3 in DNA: TGTGCCAGCAGCGACAGGGGGTTCACAGATACGCAGTATTTT.

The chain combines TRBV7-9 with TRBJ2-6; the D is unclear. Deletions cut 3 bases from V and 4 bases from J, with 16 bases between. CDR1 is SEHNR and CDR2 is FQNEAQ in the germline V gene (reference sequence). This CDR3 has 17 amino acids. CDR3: CASSFPTRPGGANVLTF. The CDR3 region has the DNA TGTGCCAGCAGCTTCCCCACACGCCCCGGGGGGGCCAACGTCCTGACTTTC. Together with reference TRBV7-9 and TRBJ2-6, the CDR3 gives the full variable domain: DTGVSQNPRHKITKRGQNVTFRCDPISEHNRLYWYRQTLGQGPEFLTYFQNEAQLEKSRLLSDRFSAERPKGSFSTLEIQRTEQGDSAMYLCASSFPTRPGGANVLTFGAGSRLTVL.

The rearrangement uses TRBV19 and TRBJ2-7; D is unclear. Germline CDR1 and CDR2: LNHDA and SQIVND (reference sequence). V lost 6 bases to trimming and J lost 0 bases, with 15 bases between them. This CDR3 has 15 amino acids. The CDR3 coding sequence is TGTGCCAGTAGCATATCCGGGTTATACTCCTACGAGCAGTACTTC. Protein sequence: CASSISGLYSYEQYF.

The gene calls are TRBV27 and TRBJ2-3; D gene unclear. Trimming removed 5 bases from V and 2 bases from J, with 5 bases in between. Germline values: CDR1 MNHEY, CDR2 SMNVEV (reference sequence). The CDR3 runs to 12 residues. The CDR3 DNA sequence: TGTGCCAGCAGTACAAACACAGATACGCAGTATTTT. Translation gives CASSTNTDTQYF.

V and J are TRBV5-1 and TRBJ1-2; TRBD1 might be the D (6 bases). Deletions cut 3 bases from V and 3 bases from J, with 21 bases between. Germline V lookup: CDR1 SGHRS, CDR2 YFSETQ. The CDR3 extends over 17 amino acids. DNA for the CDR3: TGCGCCAGCAGCTCCCTCGACGGGGGGGCGGGTCACTATGGCTACACCTTC. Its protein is CASSSLDGGAGHYGYTF.

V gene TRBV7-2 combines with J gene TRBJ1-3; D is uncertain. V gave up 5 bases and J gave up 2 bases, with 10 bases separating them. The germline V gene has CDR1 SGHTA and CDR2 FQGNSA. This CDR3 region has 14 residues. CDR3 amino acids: CASSAQNPGNTIYF. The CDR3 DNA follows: TGTGCCAGCAGCGCACAGAACCCTGGAAACACCATATATTTT.

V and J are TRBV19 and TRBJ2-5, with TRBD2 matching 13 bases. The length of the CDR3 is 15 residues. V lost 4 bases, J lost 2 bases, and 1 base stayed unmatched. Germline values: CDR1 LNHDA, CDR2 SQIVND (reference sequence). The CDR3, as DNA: TGTGCCAGTAGTAGGGGACTAGCGGGGCAAGAGACCCAGTACTTC. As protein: CASSRGLAGQETQYF.